This TCR beta chain was retrieved from a study of T cells in Graves' hyperthyroidism and ophthalmopathy. The study, taken as a whole, reports: Researchers found most expanded thyroid clonotypes above 0.001 in blood as well.

The source material, RNA transcripts, was used to amplify TCR beta CDR3 regions. First-round RT-PCR with HTBI primers amplified the TCR CDR3 region. TCRdb called the multiplex PCR reads again in MiXCR, with one record for every CDR3 protein. The sample has about 700,000 distinct CDR3 sequences; roughly 15% are singletons. As for this clonotype: The target antigen is unknown.

Sequenced material: blood. This sequence originates from a woman aged 18-29 years with Graves' hyperthyroidism.

The CDR3 reads CASSRRGVYGYTF. CDR3 nucleotides: TGTGCCAGCAGCCGGAGAGGGGTCTATGGCTACACCTTC. This chain connects TRBV5-6 to TRBJ1-2; D perhaps matches TRBD1 (5 bases). V gave up 4 bases and J gave up 4 bases, with 11 bases separating them. The CDR3 runs to 13 residues. Germline CDR1 and CDR2: SGHDT and YYEEEE.